These 12 T cell receptor beta chains originate from one sample sequenced in a study of T cell repertoires in cytomegalovirus infection. Their antigens are not known. TCRdb reprocessed the reads with MiXCR, giving one entry per CDR3 protein. The sample holds around 500,000 distinct CDR3 sequences, 40% to 50% seen once. This specimen was cultured PBMCs, taken from culture after CMV antigen stimulation. These receptor sequences come from a human donor in good health (CMV status not recorded). Some clones in this sample may be carry-over from other donors' samples.

The chain joins TRBV12-3 or TRBV12-4 to TRBJ1-2; D remains ambiguous. Trimming pared 1 base from V and 1 base from J, leaving 10 bases between. CDR3 size: 15 residues. The CDR3 DNA follows: TGTGCCAGCAGTTTAGGGTCCCAGGTTAACTATGGCTACACCTTC. Translation gives CASSLGSQVNYGYTF.

The chain joins TRBV12-3 or TRBV12-4 to TRBJ2-5; possibly TRBD2 for D (5 bases). There are 14 residues in the CDR3. The germline V and J ends were trimmed by 3 bases and 4 bases, with 12 bases remaining between them. The CDR3 nucleotides are TGTGCCAGCAGTTTTAGCGTTGATGGAGAGACCCAGTACTTC. Translated: CASSFSVDGETQYF.

The chain combines TRBV7-8 with TRBJ2-1, with 10 bases lining up with TRBD2. From germline, CDR1 is SGHVS and CDR2 FQNEAQ. The trim removed 5 bases at V and 4 bases at J, leaving 20 bases unmatched. The CDR3 is made up of 20 amino acids. As DNA, the CDR3 is TGTGCCAGCAGCAATATCGCGGGAACTAGCGGGAACAGATGGTACAATGAGCAGTTCTTC. This codes for CASSNIAGTSGNRWYNEQFF. Combining the CDR3 with reference TRBV7-8 and TRBJ2-1 gives the whole variable domain GAGVSQSPRYKVAKRGQDVALRCDPISGHVSLFWYQQALGQGPEFLTYFQNEAQLDKSGLPSDRFFAERPEGSVSTLKIQRTQQEDSAVYLCASSNIAGTSGNRWYNEQFFGPGTRLTVL.

The chain couples TRBV9 to TRBJ1-5; a weak D match, TRBD1 (5 bases). This CDR3 is built from 14 residues. V lost 2 bases to trimming and J lost 4 bases, with 10 bases between them. The germline V gene encodes CDR1 SGDLS and CDR2 YYNGEE. The CDR3 region has the DNA TGTGCCAGCAGCGTCGGGGCAGGGAATCAGCCCCAGCATTTT. This translates into CASSVGAGNQPQHF. The variable domain in full, with the rest retrieved from reference TRBV9 and TRBJ1-5, is DSGVTQTPKHLITATGQRVTLRCSPRSGDLSVYWYQQSLDQGLQFLIQYYNGEERAKGNILERFSAQQFPDLHSELNLSSLELGDSALYFCASSVGAGNQPQHFGDGTRLSIL.

CDR3 sequence (DNA): TGTGCCAGTATTGGAGCGGGGACCCACGGAGATACGCAGTATTTT. Translated: CASIGAGTHGDTQYF. V gene TRBV19 combines with J gene TRBJ2-3, with 7 nucleotides matching TRBD2. Losses at the gene ends were 7 bases for V and 5 bases for J; bases not matched to a gene: 12. Germline V gives CDR1 LNHDA, CDR2 SQIVND (reference sequence). This CDR3 contains 15 residues.

J is TRBJ2-7 and V is TRBV7-2; a possible D gene is TRBD1 (6 bases). V lost 7 bases and J lost 5, with 18 bases in between. This CDR3 is built from 14 residues. Germline CDR1 is SGHTA and CDR2 is FQGNSA. CDR3 residues: CASTPDRINHEQYF. CDR3 coding DNA: TGTGCCAGCACCCCCGACAGGATCAATCACGAGCAGTACTTC.

The chain has TRBV9 and TRBJ2-1; D is unresolved. Trimming took 4 bases from V and 6 from J, leaving 8 bases between them. Germline V gene sequence: CDR1 SGDLS, CDR2 YYNGEE. This CDR3 region has 12 residues. The CDR3 DNA reads TGTGCCAGCAGCCCCCATGGCAATGAGCAGTTCTTC. The encoded protein is CASSPHGNEQFF.

This clonotype was observed a handful of times. The J gene is TRBJ2-1, the V gene TRBV12-3 or TRBV12-4; 9 nucleotides match TRBD2. Trimming took 3 bases from V and 8 from J; bases not matched to a gene: 8. This CDR3 spans 15 amino acids. CDR3 coding DNA: TGTGCCAGCAGTTTGAGGCGGGAGGGCCTCGATGAGCAGTTCTTC. Its translation is CASSLRREGLDEQFF.

This sequence joins TRBV12-3 or TRBV12-4 and TRBJ1-4, with D unclear. V lost 3 bases and J lost 3, with 5 bases in between. The CDR3 covers 13 residues. CDR3 DNA: TGTGCCAGCAGTTTTGCGGCTAATGAAAAACTGTTTTTT. It is translated as CASSFAANEKLFF.

The V call is TRBV19, the J call TRBJ2-7; D may be TRBD1 (6 bases). Germline CDR1 and CDR2: LNHDA and SQIVND (reference sequence). V shed 6 bases and J shed 3 bases, with 21 bases lying between them. CDR3 length: 16 amino acids. The chain's CDR3 is CASSTRTDQASYEQYF. The DNA of the CDR3 is TGTGCCAGTAGCACCCGGACAGACCAAGCAAGCTACGAGCAGTACTTC.

The rearrangement joins TRBV6-1 to TRBJ1-4; D may be TRBD1 (5 bases). Germline-derived CDR1 and CDR2 are MNHNS and SASEGT. Deletions cut 2 bases from V and 8 bases from J, with 12 bases between. The CDR3 runs 14 residues. In DNA, the CDR3 is TGTGCCAGCAGTGAATGGCCGGGGCTGGAAAAACTGTTTTTT. Translation gives CASSEWPGLEKLFF.

The V and J genes are TRBV6-5 and TRBJ1-4; D uncertain. CDR1 is MNHEY and CDR2 is SVGAGI in the germline V gene. V was shortened by 0 bases and J by 8 bases, with 19 bases between the two germline ends. The CDR3 has 17 residues. The DNA for the CDR3 is TGTGCCAGCAGTTACTCGAGGTCGCCGGTTCTGAGCGAAAAACTGTTTTTT. It is translated as CASSYSRSPVLSEKLFF.